This T cell receptor beta chain was captured by sequencing in a study of cytomegalovirus exposure and HLA in healthy donors (dated by TCRdb to about 2017). With regard to the full study: According to an earlier analysis of a few hundred of the donors, 200 million or so T cells yielded 100 million or so unique TCR beta sequences and less than 300 Gb of sequence data. A separate validation cohort of approximately 120 different subjects was used in addition to the 666-subject first cohort. Among around 400 genotyped donors of the cohort, an average of roughly 230,000 unique TCR beta nucleotide sequences was sequenced per donor, of which 15% to 20% were non-productive. The genetic ancestry cluster associated with self-reported Caucasian donors included 70% to 85% of the 398 genotyped donors. Roughly 5 DR-DQ haplotypes were treated as single units for association and clustering because of strong linkage in the cohort. Around 320 gigabases of sequencing data and 70 million to 85 million unique TCR sequences were included in an early release covering about 700 HLA-typed donors. Rather than drawing on any new phenotypic data, the later analysis identified candidate immune exposures from TCR beta sequences and the way those sequences occurred across donors. A later genetic analysis took genome-wide SNP genotypes for about three fifths of the 666 donors and used that subset as a discovery cohort. To decide whether each TCR beta V gene segment behaved as functional or pseudogenic, an earlier analysis of fewer than 750 of the donors relied on high-throughput TCR beta sequencing. Both class I and class II loci were covered by HLA typing, at four-digit resolution. Every repertoire in the discovery cohort had been generated on one and the same sequencing platform. To study patterns of TCR occurrence, a later analysis re-analyzed previously published TCR beta repertoires from just over 650 donors and added high-resolution HLA genotyping. The study used immunosequencing to profile the T cell repertoires of 600 to 850 subjects and linked those repertoires to cytomegalovirus serostatus. The number of typed donors differed by locus: about 620-640 for A, B, C, DRB1 and DQB1; some 540 for DQA1; roughly 600 for DPA1; and some 470 for DPB1. The study combined high-throughput TCR immunosequencing, statistical association of individual TCRs with disease status, and machine learning to predict cytomegalovirus infection status. The study aimed to test whether cataloging public T cell receptors could reveal signatures of past pathogen exposure. Donor age, sex, ethnicity and CMV serostatus were compiled together with the repertoire data. Findings and caveats that apply to the study as a whole: Across donors, most TCR sequences were observed very rarely, whereas some public TCRs were present in many individuals. A further reported finding was that TCR beta sequences accurately predicted the HLA-A and HLA-B alleles for most subjects in the first cohort. Presence/absence analyses assumed roughly uniform sequencing depth across donors, an assumption that may not hold. An earlier analysis of 587 of the donors showed that most TCR beta V segments appeared in productive rearrangements either about 87% or about 30% of the time, which broadly matched IMGT annotations. According to the authors, the approach could potentially be generalized to other disease states and immunological phenotypes. The cohort was sequenced for TCR beta chains only, and without alpha or paired-chain data the features that could be detected were limited. A later analysis associated approximately 17,000 TCR beta sequences with specific HLA alleles at a false discovery rate of 0.05. Correlated functional status among segregating V segments might reflect linkage disequilibrium, but an unknown experimental factor could not be ruled out. Because counts were too low, roughly 17 rarely observed V segments, including chromosome 9 orphons, were left out of the earlier analysis of 587 of the donors. In both the original and validation cohorts, the classifier was reported to diagnose cytomegalovirus status with high specificity and sensitivity. In vitro tests confirmed that a few of the cytomegalovirus-associated TCR beta chains recognize cytomegalovirus antigens. A later analysis found that TCR association rates varied across HLA loci, with DRB1 alleles showing the most associated TCRs and HLA-C alleles the fewest. According to a later genetic analysis, donors in an Asian-associated ancestry cluster had fewer N-insertions in productive TCRs than the approximately 650-donor mean. For the cohort, immune exposure information was limited to CMV serostatus. When HLA alleles, especially DR and DQ, strongly co-occurred, attributing TCR associations to individual alleles was difficult. According to a later analysis, parvovirus B19, influenza, CMV and Epstein-Barr virus appeared linked to several top co-occurrence clusters. A cluster of highly shared sequence variants was judged likely to represent a technical artifact of the sequencing pipeline. V-gene and J-gene trimming of TCR beta chains was associated with a missense DCLRE1C variant in a later genetic analysis, and the association was replicated in an independent cohort. Because HLA typing was missing for some donors at each locus, association tests included only the typed subset. The 87-base-pair reads could not distinguish some IMGT-functional V segments, including TRBV6-2 and TRBV6-3, so those segments were excluded. According to a later analysis, most CMV-associated TCR beta chains appeared to be HLA-restricted, and the HLA associations seemed to be driven largely by CMV exposure. In the study, 164 TCR beta chains were listed as associated with cytomegalovirus. A later analysis found that HLA-associated TCR beta chains were more clonally expanded and had lower generation probabilities than equally common non-associated chains.

The library was prepared using the immunoSEQ multiplex PCR assay. For the multiplex PCR, a mixture combining 60 forward primers for TCR Vbeta segments and 13 reverse primers for TCR Jbeta segments was used. The CDR3 region of rearranged TCR beta genes was amplified from genomic DNA with a multiplex PCR assay. The Illumina HiSeq System was used to sequence the amplified TCR beta libraries as 87-base-pair reads. Concerning the study's data processing: Across the 666 repertoires, a later analysis counted roughly 77 million unique TCR beta chains, 9.5 million to 12 million of which were shared by at least two donors. Raw reads were error-corrected and collapsed into unique sequences by a nearest-neighbor algorithm in which closely related sequences were merged to remove PCR and sequencing errors. Alignment of CDR3 sequences to IMGT reference sequences was used to assign V, D and J gene segments. For a sequence to be retained, a match of at least six nucleotides to both a V gene segment and a J gene segment was required. A rearrangement counted as productive if the CDR3 had no stop codons and remained in frame with V and J, and every other rearrangement counted as non-productive. CDR3 was defined by IMGT convention, running from the second conserved V-encoded cysteine to the conserved J-encoded phenylalanine. Sequences without an unambiguous match to a single V gene segment were excluded from the earlier analysis of about 630 of the donors. In an earlier analysis of 587 of the donors, a V segment was called functional when productive rearrangements were above 56.7%, and segregating when the standard deviation between donors exceeded 5%. To diagnose cytomegalovirus status from the catalog of TCR beta chain sequences, a statistical classification framework was built. In a later analysis, V and J genes were assigned by comparing TCR nucleotide sequences against IMGT/GENE-DB human TR gene sequences. A later analysis assigned CDR3 sequences and most-parsimonious VDJ recombination scenarios with the TCRdist pipeline. In a later analysis, every TCR beta chain was defined by the combination of its CDR3 amino acid sequence and its V-gene family, and reads without a unique V-gene family were dropped. A later analysis removed 592 highly shared, low-generation-probability nucleotide sequences to deal with suspected cross-contamination and a sequencing artifact. In a later analysis, a clonal expansion index for each public chain was calculated from normalized within-repertoire ranks of inferred template counts. Generation probabilities in a later analysis came from a VDJ recombination model fitted to out-of-frame rearrangements, and those results were checked against IGoR. Hypergeometric tests were used in a later analysis to score TCR-TCR, TCR-HLA and TCR-CMV co-occurrence, with a repertoire-size bias correction applied to the TCR pairs. False discovery rates were estimated in a later analysis by permuting HLA or CMV assignments 20 times. A later analysis grouped co-occurring TCRs with DBSCAN, adding TCRdist sequence similarity when clustering within HLA-allele-positive subsets. Repertoires with fewer than 30,000 or more than 120,000 public chains were left out of co-occurrence clustering, as were a handful of repertoires with anomalous nucleotide sharing. TCRdb obtained this table from immuneACCESS and retained in-frame rearrangements with V and J assigned. These tables miss some clones; where compared with another copy, unresolved V genes account for less than half of the shortfall, and the remainder is unexplained. V, J and clone size derive from that table, while D and trimming were established from the DNA sequence. Here the sample has about 240,000 clones; 82% occur a single time. The ten most abundant clones make up around 5.7% of the sample.

About this clone itself: Its cognate antigen has yet to be identified. No much larger clonotype is one base removed from it; base qualities were not supplied.

The cohort consisted of approximately 690 healthy bone marrow donors. All cohort members were sampled while nominally healthy, although unrecorded immune exposures were likely present. The donor tested CMV seropositive and was one of the 289 seropositive cohort members. A peripheral blood sample was collected from each donor, and TCR beta sequencing was performed on peripheral blood mononuclear cells. Genomic DNA was extracted from the blood cell samples with the Qiagen DNeasy Blood Extraction Kit. The CDR1 and CDR2 encoded by the germline V gene are SGHRS and YFSETQ. V and J are truncated by 0 bases and 1 base respectively, leaving an intervening sequence of 9 bases. The CDR3 runs 15 amino acids, cysteine and phenylalanine included. The kept DNA is CDR3 alone, 45 bases in frame from the first base.

The rearranged segments are TRBV5-1 and TRBJ2-3; the D gene cannot be resolved reliably. The TCR originated in a woman between 40 and 55 years old in good health and CMV-seropositive. The specimen was PBMCs. The sequence in DNA is TGCGCCAGCAGCTTGGCCGTTCTAGGCACAGATACGCAGTATTTT. The translation is CASSLAVLGTDTQYF.